This T cell receptor (beta chain) appears in the sequencing data of a study of blood T cells in healthy people across ages. Study-level findings and limits: TCR beta diversity, measured per million T cells, fell in a roughly linear way with age. Unsorted PBMC material precluded a definitive naive versus antigen-experienced comparison.

Drawn from each donor were approximately 10 milliliters of peripheral blood. Concerning this clonotype: Its antigen is undetermined.

CDR1 and CDR2 (germline): MNHEY, SMNVEV (reference sequence). This CDR3 is built from 14 residues. The use of a sample-barcoded 5' primer and a J-beta primer mix characterized a second PCR of roughly 6 to 11 cycles. Each CDR3 protein is one row after TCRdb ran MiXCR on the 5' RACE reads. There are about a million distinct CDR3 sequences in the sample; around two fifths occur only once, and roughly 14% lies in the top ten. The chain recombines TRBV27 with TRBJ2-1; the D is unclear. The J call could be wrong; TRBJ2-7 is a better fit for the DNA end. The sequenced sample was blood. The sequence was obtained from a man between 18 and 29 years old in good health. The CDR3 DNA is TGTGCCAGCAGTTTAGAGCCTAACTACAATGAGCAGTACTTC. It specifies CASSLEPNYNEQYF.